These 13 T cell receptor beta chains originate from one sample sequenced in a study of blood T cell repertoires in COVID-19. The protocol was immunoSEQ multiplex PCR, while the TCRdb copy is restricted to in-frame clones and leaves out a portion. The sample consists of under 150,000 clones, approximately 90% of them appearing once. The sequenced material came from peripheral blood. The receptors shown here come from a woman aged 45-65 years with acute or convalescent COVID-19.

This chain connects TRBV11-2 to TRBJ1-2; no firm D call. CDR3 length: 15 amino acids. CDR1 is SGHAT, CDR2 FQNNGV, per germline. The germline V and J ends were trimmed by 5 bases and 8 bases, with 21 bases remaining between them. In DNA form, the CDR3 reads TGTGCCAGCAGCCTAAGCGGCTTCTGGGGTATGGGCTACACCTTC. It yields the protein CASSLSGFWGMGYTF.

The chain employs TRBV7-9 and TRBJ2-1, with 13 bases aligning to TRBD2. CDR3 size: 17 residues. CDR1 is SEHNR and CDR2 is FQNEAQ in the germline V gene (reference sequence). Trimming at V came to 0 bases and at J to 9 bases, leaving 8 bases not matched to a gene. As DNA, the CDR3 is TGTGCCAGCAGCTTAGCGATAGGGACTAGCGGGGAGGGTGAGCAGTTCTTC. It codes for CASSLAIGTSGEGEQFF.

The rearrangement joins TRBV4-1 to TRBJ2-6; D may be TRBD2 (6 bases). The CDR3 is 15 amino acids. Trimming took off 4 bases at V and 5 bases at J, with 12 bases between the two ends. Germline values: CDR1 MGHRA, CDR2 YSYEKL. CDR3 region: CASSPGDLWANVLTF. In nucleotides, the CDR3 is TGCGCCAGCAGCCCGGGAGACCTCTGGGCCAACGTCCTGACTTTC.

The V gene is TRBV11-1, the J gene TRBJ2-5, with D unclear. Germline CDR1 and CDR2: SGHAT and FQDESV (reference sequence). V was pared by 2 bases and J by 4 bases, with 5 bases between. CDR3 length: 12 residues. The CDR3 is CASSLQRETQYF. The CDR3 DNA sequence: TGTGCCAGCAGCTTACAGCGAGAGACCCAGTACTTC.

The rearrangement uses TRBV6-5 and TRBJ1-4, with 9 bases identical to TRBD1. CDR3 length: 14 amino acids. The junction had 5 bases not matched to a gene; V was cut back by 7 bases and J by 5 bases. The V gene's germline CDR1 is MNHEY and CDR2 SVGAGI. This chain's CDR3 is CASNGDRVNEKLFF. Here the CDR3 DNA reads TGTGCCAGCAATGGGGACAGGGTGAATGAAAAACTGTTTTTT.

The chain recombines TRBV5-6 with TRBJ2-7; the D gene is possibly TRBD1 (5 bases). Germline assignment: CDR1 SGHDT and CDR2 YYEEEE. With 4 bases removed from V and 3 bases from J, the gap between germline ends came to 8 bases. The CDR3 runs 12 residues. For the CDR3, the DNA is TGTGCCAGCAGCCTGACAGACTACGAGCAGTACTTC. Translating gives CASSLTDYEQYF.

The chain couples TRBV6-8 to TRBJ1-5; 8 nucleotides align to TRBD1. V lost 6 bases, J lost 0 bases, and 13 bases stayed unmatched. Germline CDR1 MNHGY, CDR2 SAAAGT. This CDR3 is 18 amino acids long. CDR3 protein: CASRIKTGVIYSNQPQHF. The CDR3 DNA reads TGTGCCAGCAGAATAAAGACAGGGGTGATTTATAGCAATCAGCCCCAGCATTTT.

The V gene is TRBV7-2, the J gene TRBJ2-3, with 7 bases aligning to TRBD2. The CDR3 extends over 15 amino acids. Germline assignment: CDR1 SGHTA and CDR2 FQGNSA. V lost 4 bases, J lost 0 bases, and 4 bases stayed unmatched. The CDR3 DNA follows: TGTGCCAGCAGCTCTTCTAGCGGCAGCACAGATACGCAGTATTTT. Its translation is CASSSSSGSTDTQYF. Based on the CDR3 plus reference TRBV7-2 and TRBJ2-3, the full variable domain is GAGVSQSPSNKVTEKGKDVELRCDPISGHTALYWYRQSLGQGLEFLIYFQGNSAPDKSGLPSDRFSAERTGGSVSTLTIQRTQQEDSAVYLCASSSSSGSTDTQYFGPGTRLTVL.

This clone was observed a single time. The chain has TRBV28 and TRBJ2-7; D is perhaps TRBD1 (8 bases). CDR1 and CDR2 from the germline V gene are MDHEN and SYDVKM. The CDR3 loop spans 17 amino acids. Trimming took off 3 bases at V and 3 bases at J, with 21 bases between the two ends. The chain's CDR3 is CASSFLSGEGQDYEQYF. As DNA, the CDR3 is TGTGCCAGCAGTTTTCTTTCGGGGGAGGGACAGGACTACGAGCAGTACTTC.

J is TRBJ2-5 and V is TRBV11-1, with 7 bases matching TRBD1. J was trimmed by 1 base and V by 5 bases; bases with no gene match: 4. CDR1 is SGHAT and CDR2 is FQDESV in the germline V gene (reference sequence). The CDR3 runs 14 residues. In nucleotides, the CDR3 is TGTGCCAGCAGCCCACGGGACAGCCAAGAGACCCAGTACTTC. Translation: CASSPRDSQETQYF.

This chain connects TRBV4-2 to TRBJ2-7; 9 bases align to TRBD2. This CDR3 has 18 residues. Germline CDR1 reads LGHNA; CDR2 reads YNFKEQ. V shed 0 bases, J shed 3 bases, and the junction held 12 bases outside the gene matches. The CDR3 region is CASSQESTTSGSFYEQYF. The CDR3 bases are TGTGCCAGCAGCCAAGAAAGTACGACTAGCGGTTCTTTCTACGAGCAGTACTTC.

The CDR3 sequence: CASSLERGSATQYF. For the CDR3, the DNA is TGTGCCAGCAGCCTAGAGAGGGGGAGCGCTACGCAGTATTTT. The V gene is TRBV28, the J gene TRBJ2-3; TRBD1 is a possible D gene (6 bases). The V gene lost 6 bases and the J gene lost 8 bases, with 18 bases spanning the gap. The CDR3 spans 14 residues. Germline assignment: CDR1 MDHEN and CDR2 SYDVKM.

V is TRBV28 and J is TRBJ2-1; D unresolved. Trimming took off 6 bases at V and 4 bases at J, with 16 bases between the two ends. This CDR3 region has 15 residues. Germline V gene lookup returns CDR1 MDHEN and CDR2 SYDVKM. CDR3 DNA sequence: TGTGCCAGCAGCCGCTACGGCGGTGGGTACAATGAGCAGTTCTTC. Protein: CASSRYGGGYNEQFF. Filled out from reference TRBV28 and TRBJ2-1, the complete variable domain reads DVKVTQSSRYLVKRTGEKVFLECVQDMDHENMFWYRQDPGLGLRLIYFSYDVKMKEKGDIPEGYSVSREKKERFSLILESASTNQTSMYLCASSRYGGGYNEQFFGPGTRLTVL.